This passage covers 29 T cell receptor beta chains from one sample sequenced in a study of Tregs in tolerant kidney transplant recipients. FACS sorting followed an approximately 6-day coculture of CFSE-labeled recipient PBMCs with irradiated graft donor PBMCs. Measured with immunoSEQ multiplex PCR; TCRdb has only the in-frame clones, and not every one. Its listing shows thousands of clones. Antigens of these TCRs are unknown. Specimen: CD8+ T cells from blood cultured with allogeneic cells, collected before the transplant. The receptors come from a human patient who received a combined kidney and bone marrow transplant.

On this clone itself: The read ends 3 residues before the CDR3 terminus; that terminus is restored from the germline J gene. The rearrangement uses TRBV5-1 and TRBJ2-7; 9 nucleotides line up with TRBD1. V shed 2 bases and J 1 base; nucleotides not matched to a gene: 1. Germline V gives CDR1 SGHRS, CDR2 YFSETQ. This CDR3 is 14 amino acids long. The CDR3 DNA, read in part, is TGCGCCAGCAGCTTCGGGACAGGGTCCTACGAG. This codes for CASSFGTGSYE. The full CDR3 protein is CASSFGTGSYEQYF.

This clone ranks as medium-sized in terms of frequency. This chain's CDR3 is CASRNAYRGGGDGYTF. The CDR3 bases that were read are TGTGCCAGTAGGAACGCCTACAGGGGGGGTGGCGATGGC. The V call is TRBV19, the J call TRBJ1-2; 8 positions agree with TRBD1. Sequencing ends 3 residues short of the CDR3 end; the germline J gene provides the rest. Germline loops: CDR1 LNHDA, CDR2 SQIVND (reference sequence). V trimming: 6 bases; J trimming: 6 bases; junction bases outside the gene matches: 15. This CDR3 is 16 amino acids long.

A word on this clone: Read coverage stops 3 residues before the CDR3 terminus; the germline J gene supplies the remainder. The V gene is TRBV29-1, the J gene TRBJ1-2; a possible D gene is TRBD1 (6 bases). The V end lost 6 bases, the J end lost 4 bases, and 18 bases lay between the germline ends. The CDR3 loop spans 14 amino acids. Germline V gene sequence: CDR1 SQVTM, CDR2 ANQGSEA. CDR3 residues: CSVDRGGASYGYTF. The sequenced CDR3 bases are TGCAGCGTGGATAGGGGGGGGGCCTCCTATGGC.

This clone is medium-sized by frequency. The covered CDR3 bases are TGTGCCAGCAGCCCGACAGGAAGGAACACTGAA. Amino acid sequence: CASSPTGRNTE. In full, the CDR3 reads CASSPTGRNTEAFF. The rearrangement links TRBV7-9 to TRBJ1-1; weak D call: TRBD1 (6 bases). The CDR3 end is not reached by the read, which stops 3 residues before it; the germline J gene fills it in. V dropped 5 bases and J dropped 1 base, with 11 bases sitting between them. The CDR3 has 14 amino acids. Germline-derived CDR1 and CDR2 are SEHNR and FQNEAQ (reference sequence).

With respect to this clone: The read terminates 3 residues ahead of where the CDR3 ends, so the germline J gene completes it. V is TRBV6-1 and J is TRBJ1-1, with 7 bases that match TRBD1. Germline trimming cut 2 bases from V and 6 bases from J; bases unmatched to any gene: 6. This CDR3 region has 14 residues. Per the germline V gene, CDR1 is MNHNS and CDR2 is SASEGT. CDR3: CASSEIRGRAEAFF. Partial CDR3 DNA: TGTGCCAGCAGTGAAATCAGGGGGAGGGCTGAA.

Turning to this clone: The sequence runs out 3 residues before the end of the CDR3; the remainder is reconstructed from the germline J gene. The chain recombines TRBV28 with TRBJ1-2; TRBD1 aligns across 7 bases. There are 14 residues in the CDR3. The germline gives CDR1 MDHEN, CDR2 SYDVKM. Losses at the gene ends were 3 bases for V and 6 bases for J; bases not matched to a gene: 7. The CDR3 region is CASSFQGDRDGYTF. CDR3 DNA, as far as it was read: TGTGCCAGCAGTTTTCAGGGGGACAGAGATGGC.

Worth noting for this clone: From the germline J gene comes the end of the CDR3, since the read stops 3 residues before it. The J gene is TRBJ2-7, the V gene TRBV9; D gene ambiguous. The CDR3 covers 11 residues. The germline V and J ends were trimmed by 3 bases and 4 bases, with 5 bases remaining between them. Per the germline V gene, CDR1 is SGDLS and CDR2 is YYNGEE. The CDR3 region is CASSEGYEQYF. CDR3 DNA (partial): TGTGCCAGCAGCGAAGGGTACGAG.

A remark on this clone: The CDR3 end lies 3 residues beyond the end of the read and is filled in from the germline J gene. The genes are TRBV2 and TRBJ2-5; no clear D. Trimming removed 1 base at V and 2 bases at J, with 11 bases between. The germline gives CDR1 SNHLY, CDR2 FYNNEI. The CDR3 has 15 amino acids. This CDR3 is CASSEGAATQETQYF. The covered CDR3 bases are TGTGCCAGCAGTGAAGGTGCAGCGACTCAAGAGACC.

Concerning this clone itself: The CDR3 end lies 3 residues beyond the end of the read and is filled in from the germline J gene. The rearrangement uses TRBV4-1 and TRBJ2-7; possibly TRBD2 for D (6 bases). Per the germline V gene, CDR1 is MGHRA and CDR2 is YSYEKL. V lost 3 bases and J 5 bases, leaving 17 bases between the germline ends. The CDR3 contains 15 residues. This CDR3 reads CASSQVWTPGDEQYF. The sequenced CDR3 bases are TGCGCCAGCAGCCAGGTTTGGACCCCGGGGGACGAG.

Details on this clone: The read finishes 3 residues shy of the CDR3 end, and the germline J gene is used to complete it. The chain carries TRBV19 and TRBJ2-7; TRBD2 matches at 7 bases. The CDR3 totals 14 residues. The germline CDR1 and CDR2 sequences are LNHDA and SQIVND (reference sequence). V lost 1 base, J lost 1 base, and 1 base stayed unmatched. The CDR3 DNA, read in part, is TGTGCCAGTAGTATAGTGGGGGGGTCCTACGAG. It codes for CASSIVGGSYE. The whole CDR3 sequence reads CASSIVGGSYEQYF.

CDR3 bases read: TGCAGTGCTACCGGGACAGGGGGGTACCAAGAGACT. It encodes CSATGTGGYQET. The whole CDR3 sequence reads CSATGTGGYQETQYF. V and J are TRBV20-1 and TRBJ2-4, with 11 bases fitting TRBD1. The missing CDR3 end, 3 residues past where the read stops, is filled in from the germline J gene. The germline gives CDR1 DFQATT, CDR2 SNEGSKA (reference sequence). The CDR3 has 15 amino acids.

Details on this clone: The read finishes 3 residues shy of the CDR3 end, and the germline J gene is used to complete it. This chain joins TRBV7-6 and TRBJ2-2, with 8 bases identical to TRBD1. Per the germline V gene, CDR1 is SGHVS and CDR2 is FNYEAQ. This CDR3 comprises 16 residues. The ends lost 2 bases at V and 7 bases at J; junction bases unmatched: 9. CDR3 loop: CASSLWGQGAGGELFF. The sequenced CDR3 bases are TGTGCCAGCAGCTTATGGGGGCAGGGGGCCGGCGGGGAG. Drawing the rest from reference TRBV7-6 and TRBJ2-2, the complete variable domain is GAGVSQSPRYKVTKRGQDVALRCDPISGHVSLYWYRQALGQGPEFLTYFNYEAQQDKSGLPNDRFSAERPEGSISTLTIQRTEQRDSAMYRCASSLWGQGAGGELFFGEGSRLTVL.

Comments on this clone: The read is 3 residues too short to cover the CDR3 end, so that end is filled in from the germline J gene. J is TRBJ1-1 and V is TRBV7-2; D perhaps matches TRBD1 (6 bases). The CDR3 has 15 residues. Germline assignment: CDR1 SGHTA and CDR2 FQGNSA. This CDR3 reads CASSSVSGGPYEAFF. Incomplete CDR3 DNA: TGTGCCAGCAGCTCAGTTAGCGGGGGGCCCTACGAG.

The covered CDR3 bases are TGTGCCAGCAGCGTCCGGGGGACTCCTCAAGAGACC. Encoded protein: CASSVRGTPQET. The complete CDR3 protein is CASSVRGTPQETQYF. This chain joins TRBV13 and TRBJ2-5, with a weak D call TRBD2 (6 bases). The read ends 3 residues shy of where the CDR3 ends; the end is completed using the germline J gene. The CDR3 covers 15 residues. V shed 5 bases and J shed 2 bases, with 15 bases lying between them. The germline V gene has CDR1 PRHDT and CDR2 FYEKMQ (reference sequence).

Turning to this clone: The CDR3 end lies 3 residues beyond the end of the read and is filled in from the germline J gene. The V call is TRBV19, the J call TRBJ2-5; 8 nucleotides align to TRBD1. Germline CDR1 reads LNHDA; CDR2 reads SQIVND (reference sequence). Losses at the gene ends were 10 bases for V and 1 base for J; bases not matched to a gene: 14. This CDR3 has 16 residues. CDR3: CATSPSRGPVQETQYF. The CDR3 bases that were read are TGTGCCACCTCACCAAGCAGGGGGCCAGTCCAAGAGACC.

In the case of this clone: The read ends 3 residues before the CDR3 terminus; that terminus is restored from the germline J gene. This chain joins TRBV9 and TRBJ2-5, with no clear D. The CDR3 covers 13 residues. V was pared by 0 bases and J by 2 bases, with 5 bases between. Germline V lookup: CDR1 SGDLS, CDR2 YYNGEE. The CDR3 here is CASSVGRQETQYF. CDR3 DNA, as far as it was read: TGTGCCAGCAGCGTAGGGCGGCAAGAGACC.

Points on this clone: Sequencing ends 3 residues short of the CDR3 end; the germline J gene provides the rest. The J gene is TRBJ2-7, the V gene TRBV29-1; 7 bases align to TRBD1. J was trimmed by 0 bases and V by 6 bases; bases with no gene match: 5. CDR1 is SQVTM and CDR2 is ANQGSEA in the germline V gene. The CDR3 is 13 residues long. CDR3 in amino acids: CSVRTGSSYEQYF. CDR3 bases read: TGCAGCGTAAGGACAGGCAGCTCCTACGAG.

Measured by frequency, this clone is medium-sized. Read sequence stops 3 residues before the CDR3 end, and the germline J gene provides the missing end. The rearrangement links TRBV6-1 to TRBJ1-2; D possibly corresponds to TRBD1 (6 bases). CDR3 length equals 13 residues. The V and J ends lost 2 bases and 5 bases respectively, with 9 bases between them. Per germline, CDR1 MNHNS and CDR2 SASEGT. Here the CDR3 reads CASSETGSYGYTF. Incomplete CDR3 DNA: TGTGCCAGCAGTGAAACAGGGAGTTATGGC.

In the case of this clone: The read finishes 3 residues shy of the CDR3 end, and the germline J gene is used to complete it. V gene TRBV5-4 combines with J gene TRBJ1-1; TRBD1 matches at 8 bases. The germline CDR1 and CDR2 sequences are SGHNT and YYREEE (reference sequence). V was pared by 2 bases and J by 3 bases, with 6 bases of the junction left unmatched. The CDR3 loop spans 15 amino acids. CDR3 sequence reads: CASSFMDRVDTEAFF. The part of the CDR3 DNA that was read is TGTGCCAGCAGCTTTATGGACAGGGTGGACACTGAA.

In regard to this clone: The CDR3 extends 3 residues past the end of the read, so its final part is completed from the germline J gene. This rearrangement joins TRBV2 to TRBJ2-7, with 11 bases identical to TRBD2. In germline, CDR1 is SNHLY, CDR2 FYNNEI. The V segment lost 6 bases and the J segment 0 bases; nucleotides outside the gene matches: 10. The CDR3 totals 17 residues. The covered CDR3 bases are TGTGCCAGCAGGGCGGGACTAGCGGTTCTCTACTCCTACGAG. Translated, it gives CASRAGLAVLYSYE. The whole CDR3 reads CASRAGLAVLYSYEQYF.

This clone is classed as medium-sized by frequency. The CDR3 is cut off 3 residues early in the read; its end comes from the germline J gene. This chain links TRBV2 with TRBJ2-6; D remains unclear. V dropped 7 bases and J dropped 0 bases, with 16 bases sitting between them. The CDR3 loop spans 17 amino acids. Germline V gives CDR1 SNHLY, CDR2 FYNNEI. Partial CDR3 DNA: TGTGCCAGCACGGGTGGCAGAACCTACTCTGGGGCCAACGTC. It encodes CASTGGRTYSGANV. The whole CDR3 region reads CASTGGRTYSGANVLTF.

In regard to this clone: The read stops 3 residues short of the end of the CDR3; the missing end is completed from the germline J gene. V usage is TRBV29-1 and J usage is TRBJ2-7, with a tentative D call TRBD2 (6 bases). Between the trimmed V and J ends, which lost 7 bases and 6 bases, there was a span of 16 bases. The CDR3 has 12 residues. The germline V gene encodes CDR1 SQVTM and CDR2 ANQGSEA. Incomplete CDR3 DNA: TGCAGCGCCCGACTAGGGGCCGGCGAG. Its translation: CSARLGAGE. The whole CDR3 region reads CSARLGAGEQYF.

For this clone: The read stops 3 residues short of the end of the CDR3; the missing end is completed from the germline J gene. The J gene is TRBJ1-2, the V gene TRBV12-3 or TRBV12-4; D perhaps matches TRBD1 (6 bases). The V end lost 5 bases, the J end lost 1 base, and 20 bases lay between the germline ends. The CDR3 is made up of 17 amino acids. The CDR3 DNA, read in part, is TGTGCCAGCAGTCCACCGAACAGGGACATCCTTAACTATGGC. This sequence encodes CASSPPNRDILNYG. The whole CDR3 reads CASSPPNRDILNYGYTF.

The chain's CDR3 is CASSLGAGEYEQYF. CDR3 DNA (partial): TGTGCCAGCAGCTTAGGGGCGGGGGAGTACGAG. The rearrangement uses TRBV7-6 and TRBJ2-7; 7 nucleotides match TRBD2. The DNA ends 3 residues before the CDR3 does, and the rest of the CDR3 is filled in from the germline J gene. The V and J ends lost 1 base and 4 bases, in that order; junction bases with no gene match: 4. CDR3 length: 14 residues. Germline V gene lookup returns CDR1 SGHVS and CDR2 FNYEAQ.

As concerns this clone: The read comes to an end 3 residues before the CDR3 does, leaving the germline J gene to fill in the end. The chain has TRBV7-8 and TRBJ1-1, with TRBD1 matching 10 bases. In germline, CDR1 is SGHVS, CDR2 FQNEAQ. This CDR3 is 15 amino acids long. Germline trimming cut 5 bases from V and 5 bases from J; bases unmatched to any gene: 8. The CDR3 spells CASSAPGTGATEAFF. Incomplete CDR3 DNA: TGTGCCAGCAGCGCGCCGGGGACAGGGGCGACTGAA.

Comments on this clone: Coverage ceases 3 residues before the CDR3 finishes, and the germline J gene fills in the end. The chain employs TRBV10-1 and TRBJ2-2, with D possibly being TRBD2 (6 bases). Germline CDR1 WNHNN, CDR2 SYGVQD (reference sequence). The V gene lost 2 bases and the J gene lost 7 bases, with 14 bases spanning the gap. CDR3 size: 15 residues. This chain's CDR3 is CASSEPGERNGELFF. CDR3 bases read: TGCGCCAGCAGTGAGCCGGGGGAAAGGAACGGGGAG.

By frequency, this clone registers medium-sized. Read sequence stops 3 residues before the CDR3 end, and the germline J gene provides the missing end. The rearrangement joins TRBV2 to TRBJ2-7, with 10 bases aligning to TRBD1. Germline V gene sequence: CDR1 SNHLY, CDR2 FYNNEI. V lost 1 base to trimming and J lost 6 bases; unmatched junction nucleotides: 9. This CDR3 comprises 16 residues. This CDR3 reads CASSEVGQGLRGEQYF. The CDR3 bases that were read are TGTGCCAGCAGTGAAGTGGGACAGGGGTTACGAGGCGAG.

This clone is classed as medium-sized by frequency. The CDR3 extends 3 residues past the end of the read, so its final part is completed from the germline J gene. The chain recombines TRBV7-9 with TRBJ2-5, with 7 bases aligning to TRBD2. Germline CDR1 reads SEHNR; CDR2 reads FQNEAQ (reference sequence). This CDR3 region has 15 residues. Germline trimming cut 5 bases from V and 5 bases from J; bases unmatched to any gene: 11. Partial CDR3 DNA: TGTGCCAGCAGCAGCAGGGACTACCTCGGGGAGACC. Amino acids: CASSSRDYLGET. The whole CDR3 sequence is CASSSRDYLGETQYF. Using reference TRBV7-9 and TRBJ2-5 for the parts outside the CDR3, the full variable domain is DTGVSQNPRHKITKRGQNVTFRCDPISEHNRLYWYRQTLGQGPEFLTYFQNEAQLEKSRLLSDRFSAERPKGSFSTLEIQRTEQGDSAMYLCASSSRDYLGETQYFGPGTRLLVL.

This clone ranks as medium-sized in terms of frequency. From the germline J gene comes the end of the CDR3, since the read stops 3 residues before it. The chain links TRBV7-9 to TRBJ1-1; D not certain. CDR3 size: 15 residues. Germline lookup yields CDR1 SEHNR and CDR2 FQNEAQ (reference sequence). Trimming pared 1 base from V and 0 bases from J, leaving 9 bases between. The covered CDR3 bases are TGTGCCAGCAGCTTAGACAGATTCATGAACACTGAA. Its protein product is CASSLDRFMNTE. The full CDR3 reads CASSLDRFMNTEAFF.